This is a list of T cell receptor beta chains from one sample in a study of PD-1 blockade in classical Hodgkin lymphoma. This table comes from immunoSEQ multiplex PCR, and its TCRdb copy is limited to in-frame clones, with some not included. The repertoire includes 20,000 or so clones, 70% to 90% of them detected once, and roughly 21% sits in the top ten. The sequences come from peripheral blood mononuclear cells (PBMCs), collected before the fourth cycle of nivolumab. Receptor source: a human donor with classical Hodgkin lymphoma. The CDR3 runs from the conserved cysteine through the conserved F or W. Fields, in order: CDR3 length, V gene, clone size, D gene, J gene, CDR3 protein, CDR3 DNA. A D gene is named only where the DNA matches it firmly. Expanded clones are given a class, and other clones once, few, many or no size at all.

CDR3 length: 14; V gene: TRBV7-9; clone size: -; D gene: -; J gene: TRBJ1-1; CDR3 protein: CASSLVGQNTEAFF; CDR3 DNA: TGTGCCAGCAGCTTAGTCGGCCAGAACACTGAAGCTTTCTTT
CDR3 length: 15; V gene: TRBV19; clone size: -; D gene: -; J gene: TRBJ1-2; CDR3 protein: CASSETAALWGGYTF; CDR3 DNA: TGTGCCAGTAGCGAAACGGCAGCACTTTGGGGTGGCTACACCTTC
CDR3 length: 16; V gene: TRBV25-1; clone size: -; D gene: TRBD1; J gene: TRBJ2-3; CDR3 protein: CASSEYGTGTSRTQYF; CDR3 DNA: TGTGCCAGCAGTGAATACGGGACAGGGACGTCCAGAACGCAGTATTTT
CDR3 length: 16; V gene: TRBV5-6; clone size: -; D gene: TRBD2; J gene: TRBJ2-7; CDR3 protein: CASSYAASGSGWEQYF; CDR3 DNA: TGTGCCAGCAGCTACGCTGCTAGCGGGAGTGGTTGGGAGCAGTACTTC
CDR3 length: 16; V gene: TRBV10-1; clone size: -; D gene: TRBD2; J gene: TRBJ2-3; CDR3 protein: CATSPPAGGEGDTQYF; CDR3 DNA: TGCGCCACCAGCCCCCCGGCAGGAGGGGAGGGCGATACGCAGTATTTT
CDR3 length: 16; V gene: TRBV7-9; clone size: -; D gene: TRBD1; J gene: TRBJ1-5; CDR3 protein: CASSRVDRVSNQPQHF; CDR3 DNA: TGTGCCAGCAGCCGAGTGGACAGGGTTAGCAATCAGCCCCAGCATTTT
CDR3 length: 16; V gene: TRBV19; clone size: few; D gene: -; J gene: TRBJ2-1; CDR3 protein: CASTIHPKGPYNEQFF; CDR3 DNA: TGTGCCAGTACTATCCATCCTAAAGGGCCCTACAATGAGCAGTTCTTC
CDR3 length: 13; V gene: TRBV28; clone size: -; D gene: -; J gene: TRBJ2-5; CDR3 protein: CASSFGVLETQYF; CDR3 DNA: TGTGCCAGCAGTTTTGGGGTTCTGGAGACCCAGTACTTC
CDR3 length: 16; V gene: TRBV4-1; clone size: -; D gene: TRBD1; J gene: TRBJ1-1; CDR3 protein: CASSQLVGQGDTEAFF; CDR3 DNA: TGCGCCAGCAGCCAACTCGTCGGACAGGGGGATACTGAAGCTTTCTTT
CDR3 length: 15; V gene: TRBV19; clone size: -; D gene: -; J gene: TRBJ2-3; CDR3 protein: CASSVDPMRTDTQYF; CDR3 DNA: TGTGCCAGTAGTGTGGACCCCATGCGCACAGATACGCAGTATTTT
CDR3 length: 15; V gene: TRBV6-5; clone size: -; D gene: -; J gene: TRBJ2-2; CDR3 protein: CASRRQVSNTGELFF; CDR3 DNA: TGTGCCAGCAGGAGACAGGTTTCGAACACCGGGGAGCTGTTTTTT
CDR3 length: 13; V gene: TRBV6-5; clone size: -; D gene: -; J gene: TRBJ2-1; CDR3 protein: CASRKSIYNEQFF; CDR3 DNA: TGTGCCAGCAGAAAGTCCATTTACAATGAGCAGTTCTTC
CDR3 length: 15; V gene: TRBV7-3; clone size: -; D gene: TRBD2; J gene: TRBJ2-2; CDR3 protein: CASSLGLAGTGELFF; CDR3 DNA: TGTGCCAGCAGCTTGGGACTAGCGGGGACTGGGGAGCTGTTTTTT
CDR3 length: 11; V gene: TRBV10-2; clone size: -; D gene: -; J gene: TRBJ2-7; CDR3 protein: CASRDLLEQYF; CDR3 DNA: TGCGCCAGTAGGGACCTCCTCGAGCAGTACTTC
CDR3 length: 15; V gene: TRBV19; clone size: -; D gene: -; J gene: TRBJ2-2; CDR3 protein: CASSIPGATGGELFF; CDR3 DNA: TGTGCCAGTAGTATACCGGGAGCGACCGGAGGGGAGCTGTTTTTT
CDR3 length: 13; V gene: TRBV5-4; clone size: -; D gene: -; J gene: TRBJ2-7; CDR3 protein: CASSFGGAYEQYF; CDR3 DNA: TGTGCCAGCAGCTTCGGCGGAGCCTACGAGCAGTACTTC
CDR3 length: 16; V gene: TRBV6-1; clone size: few; D gene: TRBD1; J gene: TRBJ1-2; CDR3 protein: CASSDSQNRGLVGYTF; CDR3 DNA: TGTGCCAGCAGTGATTCCCAGAACAGGGGGCTAGTTGGCTACACCTTC
CDR3 length: 17; V gene: TRBV5-6; clone size: -; D gene: -; J gene: TRBJ1-1; CDR3 protein: CASSFAPRGTPSTEAFF; CDR3 DNA: TGTGCCAGCAGCTTCGCGCCTCGGGGGACCCCGAGCACTGAAGCTTTCTTT
CDR3 length: 15; V gene: TRBV5-1; clone size: -; D gene: TRBD1; J gene: TRBJ1-1; CDR3 protein: CASSYGTGLNTEAFF; CDR3 DNA: TGCGCCAGCAGCTACGGGACAGGGCTGAACACTGAAGCTTTCTTT
CDR3 length: 15; V gene: TRBV27; clone size: -; D gene: TRBD1; J gene: TRBJ2-7; CDR3 protein: CASSWTGGKSYEQYF; CDR3 DNA: TGTGCCAGCAGTTGGACAGGGGGCAAGTCCTACGAGCAGTACTTC
CDR3 length: 13; V gene: TRBV7-7; clone size: -; D gene: -; J gene: TRBJ1-6; CDR3 protein: CASSLDRNSPLHF; CDR3 DNA: TGTGCCAGCAGCTTAGACCGAAATTCACCCCTCCACTTT
CDR3 length: 16; V gene: TRBV5-1; clone size: once; D gene: TRBD2; J gene: TRBJ2-7; CDR3 protein: CASSLGLAGGGYEQYF; CDR3 DNA: TGCGCCAGCAGCTTGGGGCTAGCGGGAGGGGGGTACGAGCAGTACTTC
CDR3 length: 15; V gene: TRBV19; clone size: -; D gene: -; J gene: TRBJ2-5; CDR3 protein: CASSGYGGIQETQYF; CDR3 DNA: TGTGCCAGTAGTGGCTATGGGGGGATCCAAGAGACCCAGTACTTC
CDR3 length: 14; V gene: TRBV7-2; clone size: -; D gene: -; J gene: TRBJ2-3; CDR3 protein: CASSLGRLTDTQYF; CDR3 DNA: TGTGCCAGCAGCTTAGGCCGTCTTACAGATACGCAGTATTTT
CDR3 length: 13; V gene: TRBV6-1; clone size: -; D gene: -; J gene: TRBJ2-5; CDR3 protein: CASVRGSEETQYF; CDR3 DNA: TGTGCCAGCGTCCGGGGCTCTGAAGAGACCCAGTACTTC
CDR3 length: 13; V gene: TRBV30; clone size: -; D gene: -; J gene: TRBJ2-3; CDR3 protein: CAWSVILGDTQYF; CDR3 DNA: TGTGCCTGGAGTGTAATTTTAGGGGATACGCAGTATTTT
CDR3 length: 17; V gene: TRBV5-1; clone size: -; D gene: TRBD2; J gene: TRBJ2-3; CDR3 protein: CASSLDILAGGTDTQYF; CDR3 DNA: TGCGCCAGCAGCTTGGATATACTAGCGGGAGGCACAGATACGCAGTATTTT
CDR3 length: 17; V gene: TRBV28; clone size: -; D gene: -; J gene: TRBJ1-2; CDR3 protein: CASSFGISEGAYYGYTF; CDR3 DNA: TGTGCCAGCAGTTTCGGAATTTCGGAGGGCGCTTACTATGGCTACACCTTC
CDR3 length: 16; V gene: TRBV14; clone size: -; D gene: -; J gene: TRBJ2-7; CDR3 protein: CASSGGRRPSSYEQYF; CDR3 DNA: TGTGCCAGCAGCGGGGGGAGACGTCCCAGCTCCTACGAGCAGTACTTC
CDR3 length: 15; V gene: TRBV19; clone size: -; D gene: TRBD1; J gene: TRBJ1-4; CDR3 protein: CASSIRQGSSEKLFF; CDR3 DNA: TGTGCCAGTAGTATCCGACAGGGAAGTAGTGAAAAACTGTTTTTT
CDR3 length: 15; V gene: TRBV11-2; clone size: -; D gene: TRBD1; J gene: TRBJ2-7; CDR3 protein: CASSLRDRVGYEQYF; CDR3 DNA: TGTGCCAGCAGCCTGCGGGACAGGGTTGGCTACGAGCAGTACTTC